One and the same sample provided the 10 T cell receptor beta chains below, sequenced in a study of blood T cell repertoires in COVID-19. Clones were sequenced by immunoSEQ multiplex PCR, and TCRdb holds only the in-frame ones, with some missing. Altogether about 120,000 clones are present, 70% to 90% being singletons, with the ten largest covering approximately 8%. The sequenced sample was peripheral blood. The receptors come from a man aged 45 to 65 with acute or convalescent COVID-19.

The CDR3 loop is CASSLPGGGNTEAFF. The CDR3 DNA follows: TGTGCCAGCAGCTTGCCAGGGGGCGGGAACACTGAAGCTTTCTTT. The V gene is TRBV5-5, the J gene TRBJ1-1, with 8 positions matching TRBD1. Germline values: CDR1 SGHKS, CDR2 YYEKEE (reference sequence). V was pared by 1 base and J by 1 base, with 3 bases of the junction left unmatched. The CDR3 covers 15 residues. The variable domain in full, completed from reference TRBV5-5 and TRBJ1-1, reads DAGVTQSPTHLIKTRGQQVTLRCSPISGHKSVSWYQQVLGQGPQFIFQYYEKEERGRGNFPDRFSARQFPNYSSELNVNALLLGDSALYLCASSLPGGGNTEAFFGQGTRLTVV.

In DNA, the CDR3 is TGTGCCAGCAGCCCCCAGGGTGGGCAGATAACGCAGTATTTT. Amino acids: CASSPQGGQITQYF. The rearrangement joins TRBV9 to TRBJ2-3, with D possibly matching TRBD1 (5 bases). The V gene lost 4 bases and the J gene lost 9 bases, with 18 bases spanning the gap. CDR3 size: 14 residues. Germline CDR1 is SGDLS and CDR2 is YYNGEE.

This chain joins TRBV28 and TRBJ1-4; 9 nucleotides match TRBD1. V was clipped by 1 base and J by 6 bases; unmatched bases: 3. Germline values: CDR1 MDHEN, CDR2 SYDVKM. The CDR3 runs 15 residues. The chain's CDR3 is CASSLYRGLYEKLFF. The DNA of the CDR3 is TGTGCCAGCAGTTTATACAGGGGGCTGTATGAAAAACTGTTTTTT.

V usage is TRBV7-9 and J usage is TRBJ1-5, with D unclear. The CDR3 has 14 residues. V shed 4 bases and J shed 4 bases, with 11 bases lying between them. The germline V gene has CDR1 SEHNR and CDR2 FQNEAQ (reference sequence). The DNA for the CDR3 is TGTGCCAGCAGCTCCGCCCAGAATAATCAGCCCCAGCATTTT. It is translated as CASSSAQNNQPQHF.

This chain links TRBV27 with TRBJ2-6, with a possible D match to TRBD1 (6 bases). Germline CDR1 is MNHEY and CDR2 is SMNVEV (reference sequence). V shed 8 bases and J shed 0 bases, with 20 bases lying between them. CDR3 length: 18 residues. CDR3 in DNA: TGTGCCAGCCCGAGACAGGTCCTATTTTCCTCTGGGGCCAACGTCCTGACTTTC. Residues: CASPRQVLFSSGANVLTF.

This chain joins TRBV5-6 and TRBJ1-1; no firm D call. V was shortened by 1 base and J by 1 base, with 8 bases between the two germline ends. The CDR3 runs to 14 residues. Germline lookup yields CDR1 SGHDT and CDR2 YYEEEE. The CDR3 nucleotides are TGTGCCAGCAGCTTGAGACATTCGAACACTGAAGCTTTCTTT. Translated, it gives CASSLRHSNTEAFF. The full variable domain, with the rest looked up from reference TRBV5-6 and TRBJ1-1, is DAGVTQSPTHLIKTRGQQVTLRCSPKSGHDTVSWYQQALGQGPQFIFQYYEEEERQRGNFPDRFSGHQFPNYSSELNVNALLLGDSALYLCASSLRHSNTEAFFGQGTRLTVV.

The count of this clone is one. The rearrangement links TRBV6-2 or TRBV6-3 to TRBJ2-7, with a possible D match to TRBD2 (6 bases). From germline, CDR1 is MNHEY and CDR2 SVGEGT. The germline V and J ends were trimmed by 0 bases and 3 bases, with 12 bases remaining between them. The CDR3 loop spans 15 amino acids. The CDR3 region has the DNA TGTGCCAGCAGTTACTCCCTGGGGGGATACTACGAGCAGTACTTC. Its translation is CASSYSLGGYYEQYF.

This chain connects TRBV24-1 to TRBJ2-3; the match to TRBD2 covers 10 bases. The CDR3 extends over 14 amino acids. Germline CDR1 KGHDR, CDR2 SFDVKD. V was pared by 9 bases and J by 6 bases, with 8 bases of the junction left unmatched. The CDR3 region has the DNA TGTGCCACCCGCGGGACTAGCGCCCCCGATACGCAGTATTTT. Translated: CATRGTSAPDTQYF.

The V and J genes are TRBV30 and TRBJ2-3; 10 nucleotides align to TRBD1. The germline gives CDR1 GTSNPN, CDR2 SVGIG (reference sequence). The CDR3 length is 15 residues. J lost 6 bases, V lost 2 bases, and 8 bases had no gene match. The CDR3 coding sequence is TGTGCCTGGAGTTATTCCGGGACAGGGGTGGATACGCAGTATTTT. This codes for CAWSYSGTGVDTQYF.

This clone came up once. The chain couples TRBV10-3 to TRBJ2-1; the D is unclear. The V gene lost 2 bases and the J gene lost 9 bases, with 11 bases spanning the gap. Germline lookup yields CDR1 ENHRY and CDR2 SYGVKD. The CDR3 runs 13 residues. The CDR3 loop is CAISETSAGEQFF. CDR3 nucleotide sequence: TGTGCCATCAGTGAGACGTCGGCAGGTGAGCAGTTCTTC.